Sequencing of this T cell receptor beta chain was carried out in a study of T cells in women clearing cervical HPV infection (dated by TCRdb to 2017 to 2018). With respect to the entire study: The cases were 20 to 25 women with histologically confirmed HPV16-related CIN3 or worse, and 2 of those women had invasive cancers. Five blinded duplicates per group were added as quality controls, so that approximately 60 samples were obtained: some 50 participants and 10 replicates. The approximately 25 controls were women who cleared a single incident HPV16 infection within 12 months without developing precancer or cancer. For cases, a median interval of about 140 days, with an interquartile range of about 80 to 200 days, was observed between lesion detection and blood sampling. Cases had a median age of roughly 35 years compared with 37 to 45 for controls, and baseline characteristics showed no significant differences between the groups. HLA typing was available for only a few women, so HLA type could not be excluded as a confounder. Cases were matched to controls by age within five years and by the year the sample was collected. The parent cohort enrolled about 9,700 women aged 18 or older in Guanacaste, Costa Rica, in about 1993 to 1994 and followed the women for more than six years. Blood from cases was collected at the visit at which the lesion was first identified, whereas blood from controls was collected once infection was no longer detected. An exploratory proof-of-principle case-control study, nested within the Guanacaste HPV Natural History Study in Costa Rica, was conducted to compare TCR repertoires across cervical HPV16 outcomes. Summary of the overall study and its limitations: Significantly higher TCR repertoire richness was observed in CIN3+ cases than in controls across sequencing depths, whereas no difference in evenness was found. Lower TRBV6-7 relative abundance was observed in cases than in controls (roughly 0.11% versus 0.16%; Bonferroni P = 0.0008). Cases were distinguished from controls with an estimated AUC of roughly 0.82 by random forest classifiers combining richness and V gene abundances. Because the number of T cells per sample was unknown, the richness differences could reflect varying T-cell content rather than repertoire biology. The cross-sectional design could not show whether the associations came before the infection or were a result of it, and neither effector/memory subsets nor HPV-specific T cells were isolated.

V drops 2 bases and J drops 1 base, leaving 6 bases in between. From the germline V gene (reference sequence), CDR1 is LNHDA and CDR2 is SQIVND. Counted from cysteine to phenylalanine, this CDR3 has 14 amino acids. Of the CDR3's DNA, 33 bases were read; they are in frame from base 1. In regard to this clone: Its binding antigen is unknown. The missing CDR3 end, 3 residues past where the read stops, is filled in from the germline J gene.

Using the immunoSEQ assay, multiplex PCR amplified TCR beta CDR3 regions from an average of approximately 1,200 ng of genomic DNA per sample. The assay corrected primer bias using a complete synthetic TCR repertoire to establish an amplification baseline. The amplicons were sequenced on the Illumina platform. On the study's bioinformatics: Error correction of the sequences involved clustering with frequency ratios plus a modified nearest-neighbor algorithm, after which the sequences were analyzed in the immunoSEQ Analyzer using IMGT gene definitions. At each rarefaction depth, TCR richness and evenness were averaged over 20 rarefaction repeats, and samples with fewer sequences than the depth were excluded. Wilcoxon rank sum tests with FDR correction were used to compare relative abundances of V, D and J genes between the groups. In the blinded duplicates, the intraclass correlation was around 96% for TCR richness and averaged about 76% across 66 gene segments. The table was pulled from immuneACCESS by TCRdb, which kept in-frame rearrangements only. Such tables lose some clones; where checked, under half of the loss comes from unresolved V genes, and the rest has no known cause. That table is the source of V, J and clone size, and D and trimming were worked out from the DNA. The table for this sample lists more than 25,000 clones. 20% to 25% of the sample belongs to the ten largest clones.

Every participant had a single incident cervical HPV16 infection, and prevalent HPV16 infections were excluded. Cervical HPV DNA was detected by MY09/MY11 PCR and genotyped by dot-blot hybridization. Approximately 15 mL of heparinized blood was centrifuged, after which the buffy coat was aliquoted, frozen at -30 degrees C, and then stored at -80 degrees C. QIAGEN kits were used to extract genomic DNA from buffy coat specimens. Sequenced: blood buffy coat. This chain is built from TRBV19 and TRBJ1-5; D gene: possibly TRBD1, on 5 matching bases. This TCR was sampled from a woman between 18 and 69 years old with a cervical HPV16 infection that either progressed to CIN3+ or cleared (not recorded which). The covered CDR3 bases are TGTGCCAGTAGTATACAGGGCAGCAATCAGCCC. It translates as CASSIQGSNQP. The whole CDR3 protein is CASSIQGSNQPQHF. This CDR3, with the reference TRBV19 and TRBJ1-5 proteins standing in past its ends, gives the full variable domain DGGITQSPKYLFRKEGQNVTLSCEQNLNHDAMYWYRQDPGQGLRLIYYSQIVNDFQKGDIAEGYSVSREKKESFPLTVTSAQKNPTAFYLCASSIQGSNQPQHFGDGTRLSIL.